The next 10 T cell receptor beta chains were all read from a single sample in a study of spatial heterogeneity in lung cancer (dated by TCRdb to about 2019). What the work shows at the level of the full study, not this receptor alone: The tumor nonsynonymous mutation count correlated with the number of expanded alpha and beta TCRs within the tumor.

Taken with the paper, the label for time point translates to: sample taken at primary tumor resection. No antigen is known for these receptors. The method behind the library was 5' RACE. The reads were generated on a NextSeq 500. Through fastp at Q25 and MiXCR, TCRdb rebuilt clones from the public reads, retaining in-frame beta chains. When rows share a CDR3 protein, they turn into one entry using the most common DNA and genes. The sample table records approximately 94,000 distinct CDR3 sequences; approximately 4% of these occur just once. 21% of the sample goes to the ten largest clones. The sequencing here drew on lung tumor tissue, taken at surgery. All receptors derive from a male donor with early-stage non-small cell lung cancer.

Many counts were recorded for this clonotype. The chain combines TRBV28 with TRBJ2-4, with D perhaps assigned TRBD1 or TRBD2 (5 bases each). This CDR3 comprises 17 residues. V gave up 5 bases and J gave up 2 bases, with 19 bases separating them. Germline loops: CDR1 MDHEN, CDR2 SYDVKM. CDR3: CASSPPGLKFSKNIQYF. The CDR3 bases are TGTGCCAGCAGTCCACCGGGGCTCAAGTTCTCCAAAAACATTCAGTACTTC.

This clonotype showed up many times. CDR3 amino acids: CASSQDRRYYQGFSYNEQFF. CDR3 DNA: TGCGCCAGCAGCCAAGATCGCCGTTATTATCAGGGCTTCTCCTACAATGAGCAGTTCTTC. The chain links TRBV4-1 to TRBJ2-1; D perhaps matches TRBD1 (5 bases). Trimming stripped 0 bases from V and 0 bases from J, with 21 bases between. The CDR3 covers 20 residues. Germline V gene sequence: CDR1 MGHRA, CDR2 YSYEKL.

This clonotype was counted between two and nine times. The V gene is TRBV20-1, the J gene TRBJ1-4; D gene unclear. There are 12 residues in the CDR3. CDR1 and CDR2 (germline): DFQATT, SNEGSKA (reference sequence). V lost 3 bases, J lost 8 bases, and 10 bases lay in between. This CDR3 is CSASRPPEKLFF. For the CDR3, the DNA is TGCAGTGCTAGTCGGCCACCAGAAAAACTGTTTTTT.

This clonotype was seen only a few times. The rearrangement joins TRBV5-5 to TRBJ1-4; D ambiguous. In germline, CDR1 is SGHKS, CDR2 YYEKEE (reference sequence). Trimming pared 4 bases from V and 7 bases from J, leaving 11 bases between. This CDR3 is 13 amino acids long. CDR3 bases: TGTGCCAGCAGCCTACGGGGTCTTGAAAAACTGTTTTTT. Translation gives CASSLRGLEKLFF.

CDR3 loop: CSARPANLRSYNEQFF. CDR3 nucleotides: TGCAGTGCCCGACCGGCCAACCTTCGCTCCTACAATGAGCAGTTCTTC. J is TRBJ2-1 and V is TRBV20-1; D unclear. Deletions cut 6 bases from V and 0 bases from J, with 18 bases between. The CDR3 extends over 16 amino acids. The germline gives CDR1 DFQATT, CDR2 SNEGSKA (reference sequence).

This clonotype was seen many times. The chain employs TRBV28 and TRBJ2-1; 7 bases are a match to TRBD2. CDR3 length equals 14 residues. Germline trimming cut 5 bases from V and 1 base from J; bases unmatched to any gene: 2. Germline CDR1 and CDR2: MDHEN and SYDVKM. The CDR3 protein is CASSPGLSYNEQFF. Written as DNA, the CDR3 is TGTGCCAGCAGTCCGGGACTATCCTACAATGAGCAGTTCTTC.

The rearrangement joins TRBV6-1 to TRBJ2-4; a weak D match, TRBD2 (7 bases). Germline V gene sequence: CDR1 MNHNS, CDR2 SASEGT. The CDR3 spans 13 residues. Trimming left V 4 bases short and J 8 bases short, with 12 bases between. The CDR3 loop is CASSVQGRDIQYF. CDR3 sequence (DNA): TGTGCCAGCAGTGTTCAGGGGAGGGACATTCAGTACTTC.

The V and J genes are TRBV18 and TRBJ1-5; weak D call: TRBD1 (5 bases). The CDR3 has 14 amino acids. V gave up 3 bases and J gave up 4 bases, with 10 bases separating them. Germline assignment: CDR1 KGHSH and CDR2 LQKENI. The CDR3 bases are TGTGCCAGCTCACCCGACAGTAAAAATCAGCCCCAGCATTTT. It encodes CASSPDSKNQPQHF.

This clonotype was detected many times. This rearrangement joins TRBV4-1 to TRBJ2-1; 8 bases line up with TRBD2. From germline, CDR1 is MGHRA and CDR2 YSYEKL. The CDR3 totals 12 residues. Trimming cost V 8 bases and J 6 bases; bases outside gene matches: 3. The CDR3 bases are TGCGCCAGCCGGACTAGCCCCAATGAGCAGTTCTTC. Amino acids: CASRTSPNEQFF.

This clonotype was recorded at least ten times. This chain uses TRBV7-2 with TRBJ2-3, with a tentative D call TRBD2 (5 bases). V lost 6 bases and J 2 bases, leaving 18 bases between the germline ends. There are 16 residues in the CDR3. Germline CDR1 reads SGHTA; CDR2 reads FQGNSA. The CDR3 here is CASSLLPAGVTDTQYF. CDR3 nucleotide sequence: TGTGCCAGCAGTTTACTACCGGCGGGTGTCACAGATACGCAGTATTTT.